The clone carrying this T cell receptor (beta chain) was seen repeatedly, ten times or more. The CDR3 totals 16 residues. Germline assignment: CDR1 LGHNA and CDR2 YSLEER. Unmatched junction bases numbered 11, after V lost 5 bases and J lost 6 bases. In TCRdb, the RT-PCR reads were re-called with MiXCR into one record per CDR3 protein. The sample lists 650,000 to 800,000 distinct CDR3 sequences, 12% to 15% occurring once. The rearrangement links TRBV4-3 to TRBJ2-1; 9 positions match TRBD2. The receptor was isolated from a female donor in good health, serving as a healthy control. Sequencing input: memory CD4+ T cells from blood. CDR3 region: CASSSNPLAGLNEQFF. The CDR3 coding sequence is TGCGCCAGCAGCTCCAACCCTCTAGCGGGACTCAATGAGCAGTTCTTC.